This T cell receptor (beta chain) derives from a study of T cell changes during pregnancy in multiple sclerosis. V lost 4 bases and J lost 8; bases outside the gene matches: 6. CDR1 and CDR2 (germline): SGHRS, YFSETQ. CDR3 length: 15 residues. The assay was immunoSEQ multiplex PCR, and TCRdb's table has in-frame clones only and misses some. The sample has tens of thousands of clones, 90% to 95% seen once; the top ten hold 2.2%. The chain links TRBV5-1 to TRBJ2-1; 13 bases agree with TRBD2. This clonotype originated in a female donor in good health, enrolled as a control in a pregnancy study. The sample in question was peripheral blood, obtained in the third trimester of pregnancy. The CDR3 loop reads CASSKGLAGIDEQFF. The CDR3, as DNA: TGCGCCAGCAGCAAGGGACTAGCGGGAATAGATGAGCAGTTCTTC.